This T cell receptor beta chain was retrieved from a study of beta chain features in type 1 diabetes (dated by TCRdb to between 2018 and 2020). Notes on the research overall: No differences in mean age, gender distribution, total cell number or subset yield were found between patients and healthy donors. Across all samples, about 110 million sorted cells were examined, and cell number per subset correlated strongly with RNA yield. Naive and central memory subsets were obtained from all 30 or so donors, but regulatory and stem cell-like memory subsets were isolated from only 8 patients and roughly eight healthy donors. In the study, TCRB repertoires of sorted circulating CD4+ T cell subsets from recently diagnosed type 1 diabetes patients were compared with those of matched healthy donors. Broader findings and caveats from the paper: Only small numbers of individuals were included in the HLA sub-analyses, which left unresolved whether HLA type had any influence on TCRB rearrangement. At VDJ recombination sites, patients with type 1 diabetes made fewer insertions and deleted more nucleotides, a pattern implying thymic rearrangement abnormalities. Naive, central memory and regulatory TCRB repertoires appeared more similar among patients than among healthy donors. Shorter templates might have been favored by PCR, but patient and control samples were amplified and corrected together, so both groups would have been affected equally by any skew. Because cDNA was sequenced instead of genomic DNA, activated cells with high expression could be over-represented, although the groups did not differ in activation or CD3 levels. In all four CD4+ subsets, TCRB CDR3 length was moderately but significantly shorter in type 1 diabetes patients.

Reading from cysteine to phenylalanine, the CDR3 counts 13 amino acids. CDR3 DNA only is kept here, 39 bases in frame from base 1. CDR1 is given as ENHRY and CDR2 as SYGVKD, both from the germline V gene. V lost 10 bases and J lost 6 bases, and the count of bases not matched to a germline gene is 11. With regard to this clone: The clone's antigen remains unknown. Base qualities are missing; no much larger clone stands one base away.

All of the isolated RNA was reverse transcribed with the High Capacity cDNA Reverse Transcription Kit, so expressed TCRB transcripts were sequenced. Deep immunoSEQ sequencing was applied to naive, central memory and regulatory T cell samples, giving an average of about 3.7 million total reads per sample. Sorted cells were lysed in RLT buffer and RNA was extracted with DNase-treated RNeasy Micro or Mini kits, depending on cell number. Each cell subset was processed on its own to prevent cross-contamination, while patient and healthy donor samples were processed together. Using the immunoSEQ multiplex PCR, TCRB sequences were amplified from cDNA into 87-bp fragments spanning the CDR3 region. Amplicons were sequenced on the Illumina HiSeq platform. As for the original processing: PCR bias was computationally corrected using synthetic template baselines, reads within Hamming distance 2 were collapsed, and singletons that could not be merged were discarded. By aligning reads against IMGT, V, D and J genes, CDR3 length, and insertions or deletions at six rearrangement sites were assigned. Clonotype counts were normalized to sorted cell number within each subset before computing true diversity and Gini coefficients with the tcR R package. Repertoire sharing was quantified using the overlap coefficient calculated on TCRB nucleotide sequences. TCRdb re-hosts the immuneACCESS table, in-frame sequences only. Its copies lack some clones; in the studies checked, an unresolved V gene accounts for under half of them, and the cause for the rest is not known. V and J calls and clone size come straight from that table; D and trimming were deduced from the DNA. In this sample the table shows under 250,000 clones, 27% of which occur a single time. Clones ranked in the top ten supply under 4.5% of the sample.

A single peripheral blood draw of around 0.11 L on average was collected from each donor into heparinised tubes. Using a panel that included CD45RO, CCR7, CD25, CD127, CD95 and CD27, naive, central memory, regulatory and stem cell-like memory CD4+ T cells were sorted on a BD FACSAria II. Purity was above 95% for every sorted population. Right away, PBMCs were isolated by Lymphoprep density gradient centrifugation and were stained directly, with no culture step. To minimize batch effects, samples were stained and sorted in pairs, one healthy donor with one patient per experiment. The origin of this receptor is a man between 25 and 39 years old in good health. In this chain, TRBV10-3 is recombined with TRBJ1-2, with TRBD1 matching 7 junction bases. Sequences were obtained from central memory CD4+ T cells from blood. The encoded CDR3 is CASMRDSYNGYTF. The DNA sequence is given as TGTGCCAGCATGCGGGACAGTTATAATGGCTACACCTTC.